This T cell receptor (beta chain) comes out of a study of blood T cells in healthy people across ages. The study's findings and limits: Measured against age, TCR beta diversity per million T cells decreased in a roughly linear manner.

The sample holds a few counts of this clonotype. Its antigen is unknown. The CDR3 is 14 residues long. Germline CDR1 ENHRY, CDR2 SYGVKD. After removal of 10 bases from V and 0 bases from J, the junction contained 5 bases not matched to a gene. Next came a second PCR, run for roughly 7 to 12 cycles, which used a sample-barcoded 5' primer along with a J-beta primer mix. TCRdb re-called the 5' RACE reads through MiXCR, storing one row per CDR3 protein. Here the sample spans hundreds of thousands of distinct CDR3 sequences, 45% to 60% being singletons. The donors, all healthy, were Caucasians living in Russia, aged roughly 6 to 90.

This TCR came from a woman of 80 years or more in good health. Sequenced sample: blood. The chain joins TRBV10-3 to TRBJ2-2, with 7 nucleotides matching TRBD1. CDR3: CATFDRANTGELFF. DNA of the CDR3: TGTGCCACCTTCGACAGGGCGAACACCGGGGAGCTGTTTTTT.